The 27 T cell receptor beta chains in this list originate from one sample, sequenced in a study of CD8 T cells in Susac syndrome. RNA in amounts of roughly 0.5 to 1 ug was reverse transcribed with random hexamers. TCRdb re-analysed the immunoSEQ multiplex PCR reads in MiXCR, keeping a single row per CDR3 protein. The data show approximately 160,000 distinct CDR3 sequences, with about 94% seen just once and approximately 0.09% held by the top ten. Sequencing input: CD4+ T cells from PBMCs. These receptor sequences come from a human donor with multiple sclerosis.

This chain uses TRBV5-1 with TRBJ2-1; TRBD2 agrees at 12 bases. From germline, CDR1 is SGHRS and CDR2 YFSETQ. V dropped 4 bases and J dropped 6; count of bases not matched to a gene: 8. This CDR3 contains 16 residues. Written as DNA, the CDR3 is TGCGCCAGCAGCCTCGATACTAGCGGGAGGCGCAATGAGCAGTTCTTC. Amino acid sequence: CASSLDTSGRRNEQFF.

V and J are TRBV7-2 and TRBJ2-4, with D uncertain. Germline CDR1 SGHTA, CDR2 FQGNSA. V lost 1 base and J 3 bases, leaving 10 bases between the germline ends. The CDR3 contains 15 residues. CDR3 protein: CASSLGSPGKNIQYF. As DNA, the CDR3 is TGTGCCAGCAGCTTAGGGTCACCAGGCAAAAACATTCAGTACTTC.

This clonotype appeared once. The chain carries TRBV4-3 and TRBJ1-4; D not certain. This CDR3 spans 15 amino acids. V lost 4 bases, J lost 3 bases, and 12 bases lay in between. In germline, CDR1 is LGHNA, CDR2 YSLEER. The CDR3 region is CASSLFLAANEKLFF. DNA for the CDR3: TGCGCCAGCAGCCTATTTCTTGCAGCTAATGAAAAACTGTTTTTT.

The rearrangement joins TRBV12-3 or TRBV12-4 to TRBJ2-3, with 9 positions matching TRBD1. The CDR3 sequence is 17 residues long. Trimming at V came to 3 bases and at J to 3 bases, leaving 10 bases not matched to a gene. The CDR3 DNA is TGTGCCAGCAGTTTGTCAGGGGACAGGGCTGCGACAGATACGCAGTATTTT. Amino acid sequence: CASSLSGDRAATDTQYF.

The genes are TRBV5-1 and TRBJ2-3; 9 bases are a match to TRBD2. The ends lost 2 bases at V and 0 bases at J; junction bases unmatched: 13. In germline, CDR1 is SGHRS, CDR2 YFSETQ. The CDR3 extends over 19 amino acids. CDR3 coding DNA: TGCGCCAGCAGCTTTCTTCGTCAGAAGCGGGGGGCAAGCACAGATACGCAGTATTTT. It specifies CASSFLRQKRGASTDTQYF.

CDR3 sequence reads: CASSGTASGQPQHF. DNA for the CDR3: TGTGCCAGCTCCGGGACGGCGTCAGGTCAGCCCCAGCATTTT. The J gene is TRBJ1-5, the V gene TRBV19; D perhaps matches TRBD1 (5 bases). This CDR3 is 14 amino acids long. V lost 9 bases to trimming and J lost 6 bases, with 18 bases between them. Germline assignment: CDR1 LNHDA and CDR2 SQIVND (reference sequence).

This chain joins TRBV7-8 and TRBJ2-4; 8 positions agree with TRBD1. Trimming removed 2 bases from V and 3 bases from J; junction bases left unmatched: 12. The CDR3 spans 18 residues. Germline CDR1 is SGHVS and CDR2 is FQNEAQ. The CDR3 protein is CASSLLLGADRVKNIQYF. For the CDR3, the DNA is TGTGCCAGCAGCTTATTGTTGGGGGCGGACAGGGTCAAAAACATTCAGTACTTC.

This chain links TRBV7-8 with TRBJ2-5, with 8 bases that match TRBD2. The CDR3 length is 15 residues. Germline V gene sequence: CDR1 SGHVS, CDR2 FQNEAQ. Germline trimming cut 0 bases from V and 5 bases from J; bases unmatched to any gene: 5. The CDR3 DNA follows: TGTGCCAGCAGCTTAGCCCCGGGGGGGCCGGAGACCCAGTACTTC. This gives the protein CASSLAPGGPETQYF.

The chain uses TRBV23-1 and TRBJ2-1; D remains ambiguous. TRBV23-1 has ORF status, its function being uncertain. V was clipped by 3 bases and J by 7 bases, with 7 bases between them. The CDR3 loop spans 12 amino acids. CDR3 sequence: CASSHCPNEQFF. Here the CDR3 DNA reads TGCGCCAGCAGTCATTGCCCTAATGAGCAGTTCTTC.

The rearrangement joins TRBV18 to TRBJ2-5; D call uncertain. V dropped 3 bases and J dropped 4 bases, with 9 bases sitting between them. The germline CDR1 and CDR2 sequences are KGHSH and LQKENI. The CDR3 length is 13 residues. The CDR3: CASSPPVPETQYF. The CDR3 DNA follows: TGTGCCAGCTCACCCCCTGTTCCAGAGACCCAGTACTTC.

The chain uses TRBV7-2 and TRBJ2-7; possibly TRBD1 for D (6 bases). Per the germline V gene, CDR1 is SGHTA and CDR2 is FQGNSA. This CDR3 has 15 residues. V shed 1 base and J shed 2 bases, with 12 bases lying between them. The CDR3 region is CASSLESTGPYEQYF. DNA of the CDR3: TGTGCCAGCAGCTTAGAATCGACAGGTCCCTACGAGCAGTACTTC.

The chain employs TRBV19 and TRBJ1-1; TRBD1 matches at 7 bases. The CDR3 length is 13 residues. Germline assignment: CDR1 LNHDA and CDR2 SQIVND (reference sequence). Germline trimming cut 9 bases from V and 3 bases from J; bases unmatched to any gene: 7. CDR3 sequence: CASGEGAHTEAFF. Written as DNA, the CDR3 is TGTGCCAGCGGGGAGGGGGCACACACTGAAGCTTTCTTT.

The rearrangement uses TRBV20-1 and TRBJ2-7; D gene ambiguous. Germline lookup yields CDR1 DFQATT and CDR2 SNEGSKA (reference sequence). This CDR3 contains 11 residues. V shed 4 bases and J shed 4 bases, with 8 bases lying between them. This CDR3 reads CSATTSYEQYF. CDR3 sequence (DNA): TGCAGTGCTACGACCTCATACGAGCAGTACTTC.

J is TRBJ2-5 and V is TRBV7-9; TRBD2 agrees at 7 bases. This CDR3 spans 13 amino acids. The ends lost 8 bases at V and 2 bases at J; junction bases unmatched: 5. Per the germline V gene, CDR1 is SEHNR and CDR2 is FQNEAQ (reference sequence). The chain's CDR3 is CASGGTKQETQYF. In nucleotides, the CDR3 is TGTGCCAGCGGTGGGACTAAACAAGAGACCCAGTACTTC.

This clonotype has only a few counts. The genes are TRBV11-1 and TRBJ1-1; no firm D call. V was cut by 1 base and J by 1 base, with 4 bases left in between. Per the germline V gene, CDR1 is SGHAT and CDR2 is FQDESV (reference sequence). This CDR3 region has 13 residues. CDR3 bases: TGTGCCAGCAGCTTAGAAGAGAACACTGAAGCTTTCTTT. As protein: CASSLEENTEAFF. Filled out from reference TRBV11-1 and TRBJ1-1, the complete variable domain reads EAEVAQSPRYKITEKSQAVAFWCDPISGHATLYWYRQILGQGPELLVQFQDESVVDDSQLPKDRFSAERLKGVDSTLKIQPAELGDSAMYLCASSLEENTEAFFGQGTRLTVV.

DNA for the CDR3: TGCGCCAGCAGCGGATTACAGGGGTTCGGCACTGAAGCTTTCTTT. This sequence encodes CASSGLQGFGTEAFF. The chain has TRBV5-1 and TRBJ1-1; TRBD1 matches at 7 bases. Trimming at V came to 4 bases and at J to 4 bases, leaving 10 bases not matched to a gene. Germline V gene lookup returns CDR1 SGHRS and CDR2 YFSETQ. The CDR3 is made up of 15 amino acids.

This chain uses TRBV7-6 with TRBJ1-3, with a tentative D call TRBD1 (6 bases). This CDR3 is built from 18 residues. The germline gives CDR1 SGHVS, CDR2 FNYEAQ. The V gene lost 5 bases and the J gene lost 2 bases, with 22 bases spanning the gap. CDR3 in amino acids: CASSNRDVWGAPGNTIYF. The CDR3 DNA is TGTGCCAGCAGCAACCGGGACGTGTGGGGGGCGCCTGGAAACACCATATATTTT.

The chain is built from TRBV18 and TRBJ1-5; D gene ambiguous. Trimming pared 3 bases from V and 3 bases from J, leaving 6 bases between. Germline CDR1 reads KGHSH; CDR2 reads LQKENI. The CDR3 extends over 13 amino acids. The CDR3 is CASSPATNQPQHF. The CDR3 bases are TGTGCCAGCTCACCTGCGACCAATCAGCCCCAGCATTTT.

The rearrangement links TRBV3-1 to TRBJ2-7; no reliable D call. Trimming stripped 4 bases from V and 6 bases from J, with 13 bases between. Germline assignment: CDR1 LGHDT and CDR2 YNNKEL (reference sequence). CDR3 size: 13 residues. CDR3 sequence reads: CASSPTNRVEQYF. CDR3 DNA: TGTGCCAGCAGCCCCACGAATCGGGTCGAGCAGTACTTC.

The V call is TRBV30, the J call TRBJ2-1; 7 bases map to TRBD1. J lost 6 bases, V lost 5 bases, and 10 bases had no gene match. The germline V gene encodes CDR1 GTSNPN and CDR2 SVGIG (reference sequence). The CDR3 spans 14 residues. The CDR3 is CAWLAGGWANEQFF. In nucleotides, the CDR3 is TGTGCCTGGCTCGCAGGGGGATGGGCCAATGAGCAGTTCTTC.

This clonotype was seen only once. The chain uses TRBV4-3 and TRBJ1-4; D may be TRBD1 (6 bases). CDR1 is LGHNA and CDR2 is YSLEER in the germline V gene. There are 16 residues in the CDR3. Trimming took off 4 bases at V and 11 bases at J, with 23 bases between the two ends. The CDR3 protein is CASSPSDTQGGGKLFF. The CDR3 DNA is TGCGCCAGCAGCCCGTCGGACACACAGGGAGGAGGCAAACTGTTTTTT.

CDR3 bases: TGTGCCAGCAGCTTCCAGGAACCCGTCTCTGGAAACACCATATATTTT. Its protein is CASSFQEPVSGNTIYF. The chain links TRBV7-2 to TRBJ1-3; no reliable D call. The CDR3 consists of 16 residues. CDR1 is SGHTA and CDR2 is FQGNSA in the germline V gene. V was cut by 3 bases and J by 0 bases, with 12 bases left in between. Drawing the rest from reference TRBV7-2 and TRBJ1-3, the complete variable domain is GAGVSQSPSNKVTEKGKDVELRCDPISGHTALYWYRQSLGQGLEFLIYFQGNSAPDKSGLPSDRFSAERTGGSVSTLTIQRTQQEDSAVYLCASSFQEPVSGNTIYFGEGSWLTVV.

The rearrangement joins TRBV27 to TRBJ2-2; D gene ambiguous. The CDR3 has 14 residues. Trimming pared 7 bases from V and 5 bases from J, leaving 14 bases between. CDR1 is MNHEY, CDR2 SMNVEV, per germline (reference sequence). The CDR3 DNA is TGTGCCAGCACTCGGCGGCCTGGTACCGGGGAGCTGTTTTTT. Residues: CASTRRPGTGELFF.

The rearrangement links TRBV19 to TRBJ2-1, with D perhaps given as TRBD1 or TRBD2 (5 bases each). Germline V gene sequence: CDR1 LNHDA, CDR2 SQIVND (reference sequence). The CDR3 runs 12 residues. Trimming shortened V by 7 bases and J by 9 bases, and 13 bases separated the two germline ends. CDR3 sequence reads: CASIGTALEQFF. The CDR3 bases are TGTGCCAGTATTGGGACGGCTCTTGAGCAGTTCTTC. The variable domain in full, completed from reference TRBV19 and TRBJ2-1, reads DGGITQSPKYLFRKEGQNVTLSCEQNLNHDAMYWYRQDPGQGLRLIYYSQIVNDFQKGDIAEGYSVSREKKESFPLTVTSAQKNPTAFYLCASIGTALEQFFGPGTRLTVL.

The V call is TRBV20-1, the J call TRBJ1-3; D not certain. The CDR3 contains 13 residues. Germline values: CDR1 DFQATT, CDR2 SNEGSKA (reference sequence). V was pared by 2 bases and J by 0 bases, with 5 bases between. The CDR3 protein is CSARYYSGNTIYF. CDR3 bases: TGCAGTGCTAGATACTACTCTGGAAACACCATATATTTT.

The gene calls are TRBV24-1 and TRBJ2-2; D possibly corresponds to TRBD1 (6 bases). The CDR3 totals 15 residues. CDR1 is KGHDR, CDR2 SFDVKD, per germline. Deletions cut 9 bases from V and 6 bases from J, with 19 bases between. The chain's CDR3 is CATSIGTIRPGELFF. The CDR3 DNA follows: TGTGCCACCTCTATCGGGACAATTCGGCCCGGGGAGCTGTTTTTT.

This clonotype was recorded only once. The gene calls are TRBV19 and TRBJ1-5; tentatively, D is TRBD1 (6 bases). Germline CDR1 reads LNHDA; CDR2 reads SQIVND (reference sequence). Trimming cost V 4 bases and J 5 bases, with 6 bases left between them. CDR3 length: 12 residues. Written as DNA, the CDR3 is TGTGCCAGTAGTAAGGGGGATCAGCCCCAGCATTTT. Protein: CASSKGDQPQHF.